Presented here are 5 T cell receptor beta chains from one specimen sequenced in a study of CD8+CD57+ T cells in acquired aplastic anemia. Patients selected for sequencing had displayed CD8+CD57+ cell expansion by flow cytometry. Genomic DNA templated the TCR beta VDJ and CDR3 profiling. From the reads, TCRdb called clonotypes with MiXCR, one entry per CDR3 protein. The top ten hold 12% of the sample, which has some 140,000 distinct CDR3 sequences, about 48% seen once. Sequencing used sorted CD4+, CD8+, or CD8+CD57+ T cells (not recorded which) from PBMCs. The source is a human donor with aplastic anemia.

V is TRBV20-1 and J is TRBJ1-6, with D perhaps matching TRBD1 (5 bases). Trimming shortened V by 3 bases and J by 5 bases, and 8 bases separated the two germline ends. The CDR3 is 13 amino acids. Germline V gene sequence: CDR1 DFQATT, CDR2 SNEGSKA (reference sequence). Written as DNA, the CDR3 is TGCAGTGCTAGGAGACAGCATAATTCACCCCTCCACTTT. Amino acid sequence: CSARRQHNSPLHF.

The chain combines TRBV15 with TRBJ2-4, with D possibly TRBD1 on 6 matching bases. There are 14 residues in the CDR3. Deletions cut 0 bases from V and 5 bases from J, with 8 bases between. Germline V gene data show CDR1 as LNHNV and CDR2 as YYDKDF (reference sequence). DNA of the CDR3: TGTGCCACCAGCAGAGATACAGGGCAAAACATTCAGTACTTC. This sequence encodes CATSRDTGQNIQYF.

This clonotype occurred a few times. This chain joins TRBV20-1 and TRBJ2-7; 11 bases fit TRBD2. Germline CDR1 and CDR2: DFQATT and SNEGSKA (reference sequence). The CDR3 consists of 16 residues. V lost 4 bases and J lost 7; bases outside the gene matches: 15. This chain's CDR3 is CSATAFGTSGPGEQYF. CDR3 sequence (DNA): TGCAGTGCTACCGCCTTCGGGACTAGCGGACCAGGGGAGCAGTACTTC.

This clonotype was seen at least ten times. The V gene is TRBV7-3, the J gene TRBJ2-5, with a tentative D call TRBD1 (5 bases). V lost 0 bases to trimming and J lost 5 bases, with 10 bases between them. This CDR3 region has 14 residues. CDR1 SGHTA and CDR2 FQGTGA come from the germline V gene. The CDR3 DNA reads TGTGCCAGCAGCTTAACCGGCAGGGTGGAGACCCAGTACTTC. It encodes CASSLTGRVETQYF.

This clonotype has just one count. This chain uses TRBV2 with TRBJ2-5; 7 bases match TRBD1. The CDR3 is made up of 13 amino acids. Trimming cost V 8 bases and J 2 bases; bases outside gene matches: 5. In germline, CDR1 is SNHLY, CDR2 FYNNEI. The CDR3 nucleotides read TGTGCCAGCCGAGGGGGCAGGCAAGAGACCCAGTACTTC. Protein: CASRGGRQETQYF.